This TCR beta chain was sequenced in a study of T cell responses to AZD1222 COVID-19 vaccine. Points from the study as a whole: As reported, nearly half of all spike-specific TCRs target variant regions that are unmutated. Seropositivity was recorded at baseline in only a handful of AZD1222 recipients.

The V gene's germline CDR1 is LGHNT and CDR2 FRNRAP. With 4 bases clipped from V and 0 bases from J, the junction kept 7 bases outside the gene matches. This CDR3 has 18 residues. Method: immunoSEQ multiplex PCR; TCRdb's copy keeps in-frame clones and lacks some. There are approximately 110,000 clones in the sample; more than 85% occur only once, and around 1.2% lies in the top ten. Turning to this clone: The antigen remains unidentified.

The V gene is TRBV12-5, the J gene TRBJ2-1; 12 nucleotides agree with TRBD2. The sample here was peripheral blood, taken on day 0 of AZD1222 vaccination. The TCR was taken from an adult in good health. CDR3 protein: CASGSGLAGSPSYNEQFF. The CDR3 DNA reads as TGTGCTAGTGGTTCAGGACTAGCGGGGAGTCCCTCCTACAATGAGCAGTTCTTC.